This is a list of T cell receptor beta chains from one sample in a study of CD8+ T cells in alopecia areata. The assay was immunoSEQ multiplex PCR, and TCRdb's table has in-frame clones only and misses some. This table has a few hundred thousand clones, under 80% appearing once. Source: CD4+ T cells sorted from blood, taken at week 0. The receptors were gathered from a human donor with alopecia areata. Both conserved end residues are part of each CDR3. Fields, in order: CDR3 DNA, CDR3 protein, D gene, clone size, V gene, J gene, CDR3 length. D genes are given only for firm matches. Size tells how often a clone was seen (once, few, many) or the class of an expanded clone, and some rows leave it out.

CDR3nt: TGTGCCAGCAGTACCGGGACTGCGAACACCGGGGAGCTGTTTTTT; CDR3aa: CASSTGTANTGELFF; d_gene: NA; abundance: NA; v_gene: TRBV9; j_gene: TRBJ2-2; len: 15
CDR3nt: TGTGCCCGCCTGGGACTAGCGGCGGGTAGGGGTACGCAGTATTTT; CDR3aa: CARLGLAAGRGTQYF; d_gene: TRBD2; abundance: NA; v_gene: TRBV30; j_gene: TRBJ2-3; len: 15
CDR3nt: TGCGCCAGCAGCCAAGAGAGGGCCAGGAGAGTAAGTTCACCCCTCCACTTT; CDR3aa: CASSQERARRVSSPLHF; d_gene: NA; abundance: NA; v_gene: TRBV4-1; j_gene: TRBJ1-6; len: 17
CDR3nt: TGTGCCAGCAGCTTAGGGAGGGCCGGGGAGCTGTTTTTT; CDR3aa: CASSLGRAGELFF; d_gene: NA; abundance: many; v_gene: TRBV11-1; j_gene: TRBJ2-2; len: 13
CDR3nt: TGTGCCAGTAGTGTTTCGGGCCATGGCTACACCTTC; CDR3aa: CASSVSGHGYTF; d_gene: NA; abundance: NA; v_gene: TRBV19; j_gene: TRBJ1-2; len: 12
CDR3nt: TGTGCCAGCAGCTTCGAGAATTCACCCCTCCACTTT; CDR3aa: CASSFENSPLHF; d_gene: NA; abundance: few; v_gene: TRBV5-6; j_gene: TRBJ1-6; len: 12
CDR3nt: TGTGCCAGCAGCTTGCAAGGGGCCAACGTCCTGACTTTC; CDR3aa: CASSLQGANVLTF; d_gene: NA; abundance: few; v_gene: TRBV5-4; j_gene: TRBJ2-6; len: 13
CDR3nt: TGTGCCAGCAGCCGGGACAGTGGCGTTCCGCAGTATTTT; CDR3aa: CASSRDSGVPQYF; d_gene: TRBD1; abundance: NA; v_gene: TRBV7-2; j_gene: TRBJ2-3; len: 13
CDR3nt: TGTGCCAGCAGTTCGATTGCTGCGAGGGACTATGGCTACACCTTC; CDR3aa: CASSSIAARDYGYTF; d_gene: NA; abundance: NA; v_gene: TRBV6-5; j_gene: TRBJ1-2; len: 15
CDR3nt: TGTGCCAGCAGCCGCGACAGGGGCGGTGAGCAGTACTTC; CDR3aa: CASSRDRGGEQYF; d_gene: TRBD1; abundance: NA; v_gene: TRBV14; j_gene: TRBJ2-7; len: 13
CDR3nt: TGTGCCAGCAGAGCAGGGGGCAGTCAGCCCCAGCATTTT; CDR3aa: CASRAGGSQPQHF; d_gene: TRBD1; abundance: NA; v_gene: TRBV28; j_gene: TRBJ1-5; len: 13
CDR3nt: TGTGCCAGCAGTTTGGTTGAGTTGACTAATGAAAAACTGTTTTTT; CDR3aa: CASSLVELTNEKLFF; d_gene: NA; abundance: NA; v_gene: TRBV27; j_gene: TRBJ1-4; len: 15
CDR3nt: TGTGCCAGCAGCTACCGCGGCCCCGGGGCAAATGAGCAGTTCTTC; CDR3aa: CASSYRGPGANEQFF; d_gene: NA; abundance: NA; v_gene: TRBV5-6; j_gene: TRBJ2-1; len: 15
CDR3nt: TGCAGCGCGGCTGGGACAGACCAAGAGACCCAGTACTTC; CDR3aa: CSAAGTDQETQYF; d_gene: TRBD1; abundance: few; v_gene: TRBV29-1; j_gene: TRBJ2-5; len: 13
CDR3nt: TGTGCCAGCAGCCCCGACAGATCCCGAGAGACCCAGTACTTC; CDR3aa: CASSPDRSRETQYF; d_gene: NA; abundance: NA; v_gene: TRBV7-2; j_gene: TRBJ2-5; len: 14
CDR3nt: TGTGCCAGCAGCGCGAGGGCTAGCGCTCCGAATGAGCAGTTCTTC; CDR3aa: CASSARASAPNEQFF; d_gene: NA; abundance: few; v_gene: TRBV9; j_gene: TRBJ2-1; len: 15
CDR3nt: TGTGCCTTTTCGGGACAGGGTAACGAAAAACTGTTTTTT; CDR3aa: CAFSGQGNEKLFF; d_gene: TRBD1; abundance: few; v_gene: TRBV30; j_gene: TRBJ1-4; len: 13
CDR3nt: TGTGCCAGCAGCTTGCCCGGGGTGGGCACAGATACGCAGTATTTT; CDR3aa: CASSLPGVGTDTQYF; d_gene: NA; abundance: medium-sized; v_gene: TRBV28; j_gene: TRBJ2-3; len: 15
CDR3nt: TGTGCCAGCAGCTGGACGAGCTCCTACGAGCAGTACTTC; CDR3aa: CASSWTSSYEQYF; d_gene: NA; abundance: NA; v_gene: TRBV7-2; j_gene: TRBJ2-7; len: 13
CDR3nt: TGCGCCAGCAGCCAACGGGCCGGGGGCTTAGGCACAGATACGCAGTATTTT; CDR3aa: CASSQRAGGLGTDTQYF; d_gene: NA; abundance: once; v_gene: TRBV4-3; j_gene: TRBJ2-3; len: 17
CDR3nt: TGTGCCATCAGTGAGGACGAGAACTATGGCTACACCTTC; CDR3aa: CAISEDENYGYTF; d_gene: NA; abundance: NA; v_gene: TRBV10-3; j_gene: TRBJ1-2; len: 13
CDR3nt: TGTGCCAGCAGGGAGGGGAGGCAAGAGACCCAGTACTTC; CDR3aa: CASREGRQETQYF; d_gene: NA; abundance: NA; v_gene: TRBV6-1; j_gene: TRBJ2-5; len: 13
CDR3nt: TGTGCCAGCAGTGAAGCCGAGGGTACCGGGGTGACCCAGTACTTC; CDR3aa: CASSEAEGTGVTQYF; d_gene: NA; abundance: few; v_gene: TRBV2; j_gene: TRBJ2-5; len: 15
CDR3nt: TGTGCCAGCAGCCTATCGACAGGGGCGAGTTCACCCCTCCACTTT; CDR3aa: CASSLSTGASSPLHF; d_gene: TRBD1; abundance: NA; v_gene: TRBV14; j_gene: TRBJ1-6; len: 15
CDR3nt: TGTGCCTCGACCAGGGGGGTCTCCTACAATGAGCAGTTCTTC; CDR3aa: CASTRGVSYNEQFF; d_gene: NA; abundance: NA; v_gene: TRBV19; j_gene: TRBJ2-1; len: 14
CDR3nt: TGTGCCAGCAGTGACAGCCCGGGGAATCAGCCCCAGCATTTT; CDR3aa: CASSDSPGNQPQHF; d_gene: NA; abundance: NA; v_gene: TRBV6-1; j_gene: TRBJ1-5; len: 14
CDR3nt: TGTGCCATCAGTGAACGGGACAGATTTTACAATGAGCAGTTCTTC; CDR3aa: CAISERDRFYNEQFF; d_gene: TRBD1; abundance: few; v_gene: TRBV10-3; j_gene: TRBJ2-1; len: 15
CDR3nt: TGTGCCAGCAGCCAAGGAGGGGCGGGGGGCACAGATACGCAGTATTTT; CDR3aa: CASSQGGAGGTDTQYF; d_gene: TRBD2; abundance: few; v_gene: TRBV4-2; j_gene: TRBJ2-3; len: 16
CDR3nt: TGCAGCGCCGGGGGCGGTACGCAGTATTTT; CDR3aa: CSAGGGTQYF; d_gene: NA; abundance: NA; v_gene: TRBV29-1; j_gene: TRBJ2-3; len: 10
CDR3nt: TGTGCCAGCTCACCACGAGCAAACCAAGAGACCCAGTACTTC; CDR3aa: CASSPRANQETQYF; d_gene: NA; abundance: NA; v_gene: TRBV18; j_gene: TRBJ2-5; len: 14
CDR3nt: TGTGCCAGCAGCTTAGTGACTAGCGGGGGGGTCGAGCAGTTCTTC; CDR3aa: CASSLVTSGGVEQFF; d_gene: TRBD2; abundance: NA; v_gene: TRBV7-2; j_gene: TRBJ2-1; len: 15
CDR3nt: TGTGCCAGCAGCCCGGGGGACGGGGAGCTGTTTTTT; CDR3aa: CASSPGDGELFF; d_gene: NA; abundance: NA; v_gene: TRBV5-6; j_gene: TRBJ2-2; len: 12
CDR3nt: TGCGCCAGCAGCCCCGGAGGGCTTTCGGGCTACACCTTC; CDR3aa: CASSPGGLSGYTF; d_gene: NA; abundance: NA; v_gene: TRBV5-1; j_gene: TRBJ1-2; len: 13
CDR3nt: TGCGCCAGCAGCTGGACTAGCGGTTCAGAGACCCAGTACTTC; CDR3aa: CASSWTSGSETQYF; d_gene: TRBD2; abundance: few; v_gene: TRBV5-1; j_gene: TRBJ2-5; len: 14
CDR3nt: TGCGCCAGCAGCCCTCAAAGGAGCGGGGCATCCTACGAGCAGTACTTC; CDR3aa: CASSPQRSGASYEQYF; d_gene: TRBD2; abundance: NA; v_gene: TRBV5-1; j_gene: TRBJ2-7; len: 16
CDR3nt: TGTGCCAGCCTCCCGCCGGGGGCGGGGGCACCCCTCCACTTT; CDR3aa: CASLPPGAGAPLHF; d_gene: NA; abundance: NA; v_gene: TRBV7-9; j_gene: TRBJ1-6; len: 14
CDR3nt: TGTGCCAGCAGTTACTGGCGGGGGGGCGGCGCAGATACGCAGTATTTT; CDR3aa: CASSYWRGGGADTQYF; d_gene: TRBD2; abundance: once; v_gene: TRBV6-5; j_gene: TRBJ2-3; len: 16
CDR3nt: TGCGCCAGCAGCTTCCAGGGGACCTACGAGCAGTACTTC; CDR3aa: CASSFQGTYEQYF; d_gene: NA; abundance: NA; v_gene: TRBV5-1; j_gene: TRBJ2-7; len: 13
CDR3nt: TGTGCCAGCAGCTGGAACAGGGGTCTGGATGGCTACACCTTC; CDR3aa: CASSWNRGLDGYTF; d_gene: TRBD1; abundance: NA; v_gene: TRBV5-6; j_gene: TRBJ1-2; len: 14
CDR3nt: TGCAGCGTAGCAATGGGACAGTACAATGAGCAGTTCTTC; CDR3aa: CSVAMGQYNEQFF; d_gene: TRBD1; abundance: once; v_gene: TRBV29-1; j_gene: TRBJ2-1; len: 13
CDR3nt: TGTGCCAGCAGCCCAAGGCGGGGGAGCCTCTCCTACAATGAGCAGTTCTTC; CDR3aa: CASSPRRGSLSYNEQFF; d_gene: TRBD2; abundance: NA; v_gene: TRBV7-9; j_gene: TRBJ2-1; len: 17
CDR3nt: TGTGCCAGCAGCGCCTCCGGGACAGAGTACAATGAGCAGTTCTTC; CDR3aa: CASSASGTEYNEQFF; d_gene: TRBD1; abundance: NA; v_gene: TRBV9; j_gene: TRBJ2-1; len: 15
CDR3nt: TGTGCCAGCAGCCGGGACAGCTCCGCCTCCTACGAGCAGTACTTC; CDR3aa: CASSRDSSASYEQYF; d_gene: TRBD1; abundance: NA; v_gene: TRBV7-2; j_gene: TRBJ2-7; len: 15
CDR3nt: TGTGCCAGCAGCTTAGGCACAGGGAACTATGGCTACACCTTC; CDR3aa: CASSLGTGNYGYTF; d_gene: NA; abundance: NA; v_gene: TRBV7-9; j_gene: TRBJ1-2; len: 14
CDR3nt: TGTGCCAGCAGCTTAATACTAGCGGGGTTCTACGAGCAGTACTTC; CDR3aa: CASSLILAGFYEQYF; d_gene: TRBD2; abundance: few; v_gene: TRBV11-2; j_gene: TRBJ2-7; len: 15
CDR3nt: TGTGCCAGCAGCGACAGGACCGATACGCAGTATTTT; CDR3aa: CASSDRTDTQYF; d_gene: NA; abundance: NA; v_gene: TRBV2; j_gene: TRBJ2-3; len: 12
CDR3nt: TGCGCCAGCCAGCAGGGGAACACAGATACGCAGTATTTT; CDR3aa: CASQQGNTDTQYF; d_gene: NA; abundance: NA; v_gene: TRBV5-1; j_gene: TRBJ2-3; len: 13
CDR3nt: TGCAGCGTTCGGACTGACAGCAATCAGCCCCAGCATTTT; CDR3aa: CSVRTDSNQPQHF; d_gene: NA; abundance: NA; v_gene: TRBV29-1; j_gene: TRBJ1-5; len: 13
CDR3nt: TGTGCCAGCAGGCCAGACGGAGGGACCCAGTACTTC; CDR3aa: CASRPDGGTQYF; d_gene: NA; abundance: NA; v_gene: TRBV7-2; j_gene: TRBJ2-5; len: 12
CDR3nt: TGTGCCTGGAACACCAGAGGGCCCTTGCCCGGGGAGCTGTTTTTT; CDR3aa: CAWNTRGPLPGELFF; d_gene: NA; abundance: NA; v_gene: TRBV30; j_gene: TRBJ2-2; len: 15